This TCR beta chain was sequenced in a study of cytomegalovirus exposure and HLA in healthy donors. Study findings and constraints: Cytomegalovirus status, reportedly, was diagnosed with high specificity and sensitivity by the classifier. Researchers reported that a few CMV-associated chains were confirmed in vitro as CMV antigen-specific. It was taken for granted in presence/absence analyses that sequencing depth across donors was roughly uniform.

In regard to this clone: Its matching antigen is unknown.

13 Jbeta primers and 60 Vbeta primers were used for the PCR. Assay: immunoSEQ multiplex PCR; the TCRdb copy retains only in-frame clones and omits some. The table records 130,000 or so clones, 77% of them present only once. Sequencing used PBMCs. The sequence came from a man younger than 30 in good health and CMV-seropositive.

The CDR3 coding sequence is TGTGCCAGCAGCTTCACGGGAACGGGACAGGGGTTTAGGCCCCAGCATTTT. Encoded protein: CASSFTGTGQGFRPQHF. V usage is TRBV5-8 and J usage is TRBJ1-5, with 10 positions matching TRBD1. J was trimmed by 9 bases and V by 2 bases; bases with no gene match: 14. The CDR3 is 17 amino acids. Germline values: CDR1 SGHTS, CDR2 YDEGEE.